The next 24 T cell receptor beta chains were all read from a single sample in a study of blood T cell repertoires in COVID-19. Measured with immunoSEQ multiplex PCR; TCRdb has only the in-frame clones, and not every one. Among about 110,000 clones listed, around three quarters were seen once. The sequenced sample consisted of peripheral blood. The receptors shown here come from a woman in her fifties or sixties with acute or convalescent COVID-19.

The chain links TRBV4-2 to TRBJ2-4; 12 bases are a match to TRBD2. The V gene's germline CDR1 is LGHNA and CDR2 YNFKEQ. This CDR3 is 19 amino acids long. The junction had 6 bases not matched to a gene; V was cut back by 0 bases and J by 0 bases. CDR3 coding DNA: TGTGCCAGCAGCCAAGATGAACTAGCGGGGGGATCAGCCAAAAACATTCAGTACTTC. This gives the protein CASSQDELAGGSAKNIQYF.

The sample holds one count of this clone. The genes are TRBV29-1 and TRBJ1-2; 8 bases fit TRBD1. Per germline, CDR1 SQVTM and CDR2 ANQGSEA. The CDR3 loop spans 13 amino acids. With 6 bases clipped from V and 7 bases from J, the junction kept 10 bases outside the gene matches. For the CDR3, the DNA is TGCAGCGTCGCGGAAGGACAGGGCCGTGGCTACACCTTC. As protein: CSVAEGQGRGYTF. The variable domain in full, with the rest retrieved from reference TRBV29-1 and TRBJ1-2, is SAVISQKPSRDICQRGTSLTIQCQVDSQVTMMFWYRQQPGQSLTLIATANQGSEATYESGFVIDKFPISRPNLTFSTLTVSNMSPEDSSIYLCSVAEGQGRGYTFGSGTRLTVV.

This clone has more than one count but fewer than ten. V gene TRBV10-3 combines with J gene TRBJ1-2; 9 positions match TRBD1. The V and J ends lost 6 bases and 8 bases, in that order; junction bases with no gene match: 4. Germline-derived CDR1 and CDR2 are ENHRY and SYGVKD. CDR3 length equals 12 residues. The CDR3 DNA follows: TGTGCCATCAGGAGGGACAGGGACGGCTACACCTTC. It is translated as CAIRRDRDGYTF.

The genes are TRBV4-2 and TRBJ1-3, with 9 bases aligning to TRBD1. The junction had 9 bases not matched to a gene; V was cut back by 5 bases and J by 4 bases. CDR3 size: 16 residues. CDR1 and CDR2 from the germline V gene are LGHNA and YNFKEQ. CDR3 sequence reads: CASSTRQGVFGNTIYF. The CDR3 region has the DNA TGTGCCAGCAGCACTCGACAGGGGGTCTTCGGAAACACCATATATTTT.

V usage is TRBV7-9 and J usage is TRBJ2-5; 14 nucleotides match TRBD2. The CDR3 is made up of 16 amino acids. Germline V gene data show CDR1 as SEHNR and CDR2 as FQNEAQ (reference sequence). Germline trimming cut 5 bases from V and 3 bases from J; bases unmatched to any gene: 5. The CDR3 reads CASSQGTSGGEETQYF. The CDR3 DNA follows: TGTGCCAGCAGCCAGGGGACTAGCGGGGGAGAAGAGACCCAGTACTTC.

The chain combines TRBV28 with TRBJ2-7; 8 bases match TRBD1. The CDR3 loop spans 15 amino acids. V lost 2 bases and J lost 4; bases outside the gene matches: 7. The germline V gene has CDR1 MDHEN and CDR2 SYDVKM. The CDR3 DNA reads TGTGCCAGCAGTTTAGATTACAGGGGGTCGTACGAGCAGTACTTC. This gives the protein CASSLDYRGSYEQYF.

This rearrangement joins TRBV5-1 to TRBJ2-5, with 10 bases fitting TRBD1. J lost 3 bases, V lost 7 bases, and 0 bases had no gene match. In germline, CDR1 is SGHRS, CDR2 YFSETQ. The CDR3 runs to 12 residues. The CDR3 DNA sequence: TGCGCCAGCGGGACAGGGGAAGAGACCCAGTACTTC. Translating it yields CASGTGEETQYF.

This clone was counted between two and nine times. The chain couples TRBV7-9 to TRBJ1-5; 9 positions match TRBD1. The V gene's germline CDR1 is SEHNR and CDR2 FQNEAQ (reference sequence). Trimming took 5 bases from V and 4 from J; bases not matched to a gene: 6. The CDR3 loop spans 15 amino acids. The CDR3 region is CASSTGDRANQPQHF. In DNA, the CDR3 is TGTGCCAGCAGCACCGGGGACAGGGCGAATCAGCCCCAGCATTTT.

This chain uses TRBV30 with TRBJ1-2; TRBD1 matches at 10 bases. Germline-derived CDR1 and CDR2 are GTSNPN and SVGIG (reference sequence). The length of the CDR3 is 12 residues. J was trimmed by 13 bases and V by 1 base; bases with no gene match: 6. For the CDR3, the DNA is TGTGCCTGGAGTGCCGGACAGGGGGGGCTCACCTTC. Translating gives CAWSAGQGGLTF.

The chain combines TRBV6-5 with TRBJ1-4, with D possibly being TRBD1 (6 bases). In germline, CDR1 is MNHEY, CDR2 SVGAGI. Between the trimmed V and J ends, which lost 5 bases and 4 bases, there was a span of 14 bases. The CDR3 totals 15 residues. The CDR3: CASSRTGLRNEKLFF. DNA of the CDR3: TGTGCCAGCAGTCGAACAGGGCTCCGTAATGAAAAACTGTTTTTT.

The V gene is TRBV28, the J gene TRBJ2-7; D is unresolved. Trimming shortened V by 3 bases and J by 0 bases, and 9 bases separated the two germline ends. This CDR3 comprises 14 residues. Germline values: CDR1 MDHEN, CDR2 SYDVKM. The CDR3 sequence is CASSFLHNSYEQYF. In nucleotides, the CDR3 is TGTGCCAGCAGTTTTTTACACAACTCCTACGAGCAGTACTTC.

The chain has TRBV5-1 and TRBJ2-2, with 7 bases fitting TRBD1. V gave up 2 bases and J gave up 0 bases; unmatched junction bases: 1. The CDR3 is made up of 15 amino acids. In germline, CDR1 is SGHRS, CDR2 YFSETQ. CDR3 protein: CASSLQGTNTGELFF. In DNA form, the CDR3 reads TGCGCCAGCAGCTTACAGGGGACGAACACCGGGGAGCTGTTTTTT.

The chain combines TRBV28 with TRBJ1-5, with D perhaps matching TRBD1 (6 bases). Trimming stripped 8 bases from V and 2 bases from J, with 10 bases between. Germline V gene sequence: CDR1 MDHEN, CDR2 SYDVKM. CDR3 length: 13 amino acids. Here the CDR3 DNA reads TGTGCCAGCGTACAGGGAGGCAATCAGCCCCAGCATTTT. Protein: CASVQGGNQPQHF.

CDR3 residues: CASSPLQETQYF. The DNA for the CDR3 is TGTGCCAGCAGCCCACTTCAAGAGACCCAGTACTTC. The V gene is TRBV6-2 or TRBV6-3, the J gene TRBJ2-5, with D uncertain. The V gene's germline CDR1 is MNHEY and CDR2 SVGEGT. Trimming shortened V by 6 bases and J by 2 bases, and 7 bases separated the two germline ends. The CDR3 consists of 12 residues.

The chain has TRBV27 and TRBJ1-5, with D possibly TRBD1 on 6 matching bases. V lost 1 base and J 3 bases, leaving 25 bases between the germline ends. Looked up from germline, CDR1 is MNHEY and CDR2 is SMNVEV (reference sequence). CDR3 length: 20 residues. The CDR3 here is CASSLYSTGGMSMDNQPQHF. The CDR3 nucleotides read TGTGCCAGCAGTTTATACTCCACGGGGGGCATGAGCATGGACAATCAGCCCCAGCATTTT.

This chain uses TRBV5-1 with TRBJ1-4; weak D call: TRBD1 (6 bases). The V end was cut by 4 bases, the J end by 5 bases, with 15 bases between. CDR3 size: 15 residues. Per the germline V gene, CDR1 is SGHRS and CDR2 is YFSETQ. Here the CDR3 DNA reads TGCGCCAGCAGCACGGGGACATCCCTCAATGAAAAACTGTTTTTT. Residues: CASSTGTSLNEKLFF.

The chain joins TRBV9 to TRBJ2-1; D ambiguous. The germline gives CDR1 SGDLS, CDR2 YYNGEE. The CDR3 sequence is 15 residues long. V was cut by 4 bases and J by 0 bases, with 11 bases left in between. CDR3 bases: TGTGCCAGCAGCACCGCCGTGAGCTCCTACAATGAGCAGTTCTTC. It specifies CASSTAVSSYNEQFF.

The V and J genes are TRBV9 and TRBJ1-6, with a possible D match to TRBD1 (5 bases). The CDR3 has 15 residues. The germline V gene has CDR1 SGDLS and CDR2 YYNGEE. V was trimmed by 3 bases and J by 6 bases, leaving 13 bases between them. The CDR3 sequence: CASSGSGGGNSPLHF. CDR3 nucleotides: TGTGCCAGCAGCGGCAGCGGGGGTGGTAATTCACCCCTCCACTTT. Using reference TRBV9 and TRBJ1-6 for the parts outside the CDR3, the full variable domain is DSGVTQTPKHLITATGQRVTLRCSPRSGDLSVYWYQQSLDQGLQFLIQYYNGEERAKGNILERFSAQQFPDLHSELNLSSLELGDSALYFCASSGSGGGNSPLHFGNGTRLTVT.

This chain connects TRBV11-2 to TRBJ2-5; the D is unclear. CDR1 and CDR2 (germline): SGHAT, FQNNGV. The CDR3 has 13 residues. The V gene lost 4 bases and the J gene lost 0 bases, with 6 bases spanning the gap. The CDR3 loop is CASSSSHQETQYF. The CDR3 DNA sequence: TGTGCCAGCAGCTCCTCTCACCAAGAGACCCAGTACTTC.

The J gene is TRBJ1-1, the V gene TRBV9; D is perhaps TRBD1 (6 bases). Per the germline V gene, CDR1 is SGDLS and CDR2 is YYNGEE. The CDR3 sequence is 15 residues long. Deletions cut 3 bases from V and 5 bases from J, with 17 bases between. The CDR3 sequence is CASSGGGGVTTEAFF. The CDR3 bases are TGTGCCAGCAGCGGCGGGGGGGGCGTTACGACTGAAGCTTTCTTT.

Remarks on this clone: This sample also contains other DNA sequences that code for the same CDR3. The V call is TRBV7-2, the J call TRBJ1-5; D is undetermined. This CDR3 region has 13 residues. The V end lost 4 bases, the J end lost 4 bases, and 8 bases lay between the germline ends. Germline CDR1 reads SGHTA; CDR2 reads FQGNSA. DNA for the CDR3: TGTGCCAGCAGCTCAGGACTTAATCAGCCCCAGCATTTT. It yields the protein CASSSGLNQPQHF.

The chain employs TRBV4-2 and TRBJ2-3; 10 bases agree with TRBD2. The V segment lost 1 base and the J segment 2 bases; nucleotides outside the gene matches: 6. The CDR3 extends over 17 amino acids. Germline V lookup: CDR1 LGHNA, CDR2 YNFKEQ. The CDR3 here is CASSQAPSGRYTDTQYF. DNA for the CDR3: TGTGCCAGCAGCCAAGCTCCTAGCGGGAGATACACAGATACGCAGTATTTT.

This clone was seen only a few times. The chain is built from TRBV4-3 and TRBJ1-1; a possible D gene is TRBD1 (5 bases). The germline V and J ends were trimmed by 4 bases and 5 bases, with 17 bases remaining between them. The germline V gene has CDR1 LGHNA and CDR2 YSLEER. The CDR3 loop spans 15 amino acids. The CDR3 sequence: CASSPAAGRETEAFF. CDR3 coding DNA: TGCGCCAGCAGCCCAGCAGCAGGGAGGGAGACTGAAGCTTTCTTT.

The rearrangement uses TRBV19 and TRBJ2-5; 7 bases match TRBD1. The germline CDR1 and CDR2 sequences are LNHDA and SQIVND (reference sequence). V shed 3 bases and J 4 bases; nucleotides not matched to a gene: 5. This CDR3 contains 14 residues. DNA of the CDR3: TGTGCCAGTAGTATCGGGGCAGGGGGAGAGACCCAGTACTTC. Its protein is CASSIGAGGETQYF. The full variable domain, with the rest looked up from reference TRBV19 and TRBJ2-5, is DGGITQSPKYLFRKEGQNVTLSCEQNLNHDAMYWYRQDPGQGLRLIYYSQIVNDFQKGDIAEGYSVSREKKESFPLTVTSAQKNPTAFYLCASSIGAGGETQYFGPGTRLLVL.